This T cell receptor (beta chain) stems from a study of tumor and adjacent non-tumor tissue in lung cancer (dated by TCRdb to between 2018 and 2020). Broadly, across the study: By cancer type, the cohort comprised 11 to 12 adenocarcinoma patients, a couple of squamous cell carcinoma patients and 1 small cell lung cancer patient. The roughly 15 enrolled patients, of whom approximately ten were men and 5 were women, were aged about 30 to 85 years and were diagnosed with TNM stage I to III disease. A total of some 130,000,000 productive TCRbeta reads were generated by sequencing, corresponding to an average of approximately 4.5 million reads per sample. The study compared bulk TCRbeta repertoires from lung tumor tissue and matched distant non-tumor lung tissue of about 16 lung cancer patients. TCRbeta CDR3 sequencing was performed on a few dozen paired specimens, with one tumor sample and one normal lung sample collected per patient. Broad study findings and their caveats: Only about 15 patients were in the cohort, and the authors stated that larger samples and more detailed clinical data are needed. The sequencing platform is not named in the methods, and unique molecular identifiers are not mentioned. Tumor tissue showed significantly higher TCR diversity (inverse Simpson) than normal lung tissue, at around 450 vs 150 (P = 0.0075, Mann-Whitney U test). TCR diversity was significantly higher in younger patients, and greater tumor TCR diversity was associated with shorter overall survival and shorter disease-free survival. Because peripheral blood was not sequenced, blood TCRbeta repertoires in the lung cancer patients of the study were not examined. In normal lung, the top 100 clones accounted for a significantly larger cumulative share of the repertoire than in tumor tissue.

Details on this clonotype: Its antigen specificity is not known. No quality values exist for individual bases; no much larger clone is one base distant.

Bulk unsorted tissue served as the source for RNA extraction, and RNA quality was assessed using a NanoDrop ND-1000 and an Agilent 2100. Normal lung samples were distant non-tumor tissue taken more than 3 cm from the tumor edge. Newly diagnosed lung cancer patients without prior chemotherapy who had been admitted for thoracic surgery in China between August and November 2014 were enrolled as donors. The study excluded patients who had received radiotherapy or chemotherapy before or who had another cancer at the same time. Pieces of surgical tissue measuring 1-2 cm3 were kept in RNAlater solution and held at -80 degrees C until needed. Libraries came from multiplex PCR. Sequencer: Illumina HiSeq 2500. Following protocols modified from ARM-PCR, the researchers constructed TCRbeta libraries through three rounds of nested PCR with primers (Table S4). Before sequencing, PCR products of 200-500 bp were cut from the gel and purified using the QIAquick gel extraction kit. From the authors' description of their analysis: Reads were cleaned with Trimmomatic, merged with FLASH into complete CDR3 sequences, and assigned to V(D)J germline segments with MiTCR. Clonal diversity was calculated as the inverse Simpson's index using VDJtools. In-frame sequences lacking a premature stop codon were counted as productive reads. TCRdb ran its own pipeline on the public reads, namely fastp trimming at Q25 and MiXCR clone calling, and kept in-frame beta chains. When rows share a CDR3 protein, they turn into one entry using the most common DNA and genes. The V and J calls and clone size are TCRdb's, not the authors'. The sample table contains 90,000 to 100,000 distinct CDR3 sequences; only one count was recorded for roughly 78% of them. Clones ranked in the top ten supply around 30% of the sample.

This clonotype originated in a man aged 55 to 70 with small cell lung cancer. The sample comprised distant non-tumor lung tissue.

The sequenced DNA: TGTGCCAGCAGCCCCCTAGAACTAGCGGGAGGTGAGACCCAGTACTTC. Protein translation: CASSPLELAGGETQYF. The chain employs TRBV11-2 and TRBJ2-5; 12 of the junction bases match TRBD2. The germline V gene sets CDR1 to SGHAT and CDR2 to FQNNGV. The germline V and J ends show losses of 5 bases and 5 bases respectively, and no gene match explains 9 bases of the junction. Measured from the cysteine to the phenylalanine, the CDR3 is 16 residues long. Kept here is only the CDR3 DNA, which spans 48 bases and is read in frame from base 1.